The clone carrying this T cell receptor beta chain has ten or more counts. The antigen remains undetermined. 5'RACE with 10-nucleotide random UMIs produced the cDNA. The yield of each sequencing run was over 160 million TCR-beta sequences from 15-18 subjects. One entry per CDR3 protein, called by TCRdb with MiXCR from the 5' RACE reads. The profile shows 35,000 to 50,000 distinct CDR3 sequences, 2.5% of them singletons. This specimen belongs to a study of neurological immune-mediated disorders. General observations from the study: TCR clonal expansion peaked in HTLV-1-associated myelopathy patients and was lowest in multiple sclerosis patients.

The unsorted libraries had their origin in 2 million PBMCs stored at -80 C. The receptor was isolated from a man aged 45-60 years with multiple sclerosis. Sequenced input: PBMCs.

DNA of the CDR3: TGTGCCAGCAGTTACAAAGGCGGACGGAGCTATGGCTACACCTTC. This encodes CASSYKGGRSYGYTF. The genes are TRBV6-2 or TRBV6-3 and TRBJ1-2; D not resolved. This CDR3 has 15 amino acids. Germline loops: CDR1 MNHEY, CDR2 SVGEGT. V shed 2 bases and J shed 4 bases, with 14 bases lying between them.